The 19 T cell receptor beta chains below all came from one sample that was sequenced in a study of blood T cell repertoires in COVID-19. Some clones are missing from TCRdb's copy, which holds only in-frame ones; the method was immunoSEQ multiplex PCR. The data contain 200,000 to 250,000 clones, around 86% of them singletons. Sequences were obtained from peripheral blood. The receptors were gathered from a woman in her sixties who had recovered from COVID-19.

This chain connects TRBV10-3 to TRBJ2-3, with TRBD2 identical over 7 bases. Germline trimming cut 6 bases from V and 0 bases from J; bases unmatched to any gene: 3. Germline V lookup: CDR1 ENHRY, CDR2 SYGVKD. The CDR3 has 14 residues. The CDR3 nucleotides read TGTGCCATCAGAGATAGCGGGAGCACAGATACGCAGTATTTT. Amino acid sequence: CAIRDSGSTDTQYF.

The CDR3 loop reads CASRDRGRGSYEQYF. The CDR3 DNA reads TGTGCCAGCAGGGATCGAGGGAGGGGGTCCTACGAGCAGTACTTC. The chain carries TRBV6-5 and TRBJ2-7; tentatively, D is TRBD2 (7 bases). Germline assignment: CDR1 MNHEY and CDR2 SVGAGI. CDR3 size: 15 residues. V lost 6 bases and J 1 base, leaving 16 bases between the germline ends.

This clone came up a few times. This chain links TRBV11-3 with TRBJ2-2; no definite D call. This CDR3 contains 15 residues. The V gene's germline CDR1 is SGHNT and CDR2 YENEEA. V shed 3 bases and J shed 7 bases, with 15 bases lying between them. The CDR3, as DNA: TGTGCCAGCAGCTTCGGGTGGATTGGTGGCGGGGAGCTGTTTTTT. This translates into CASSFGWIGGGELFF.

The CDR3 sequence: CASSSRLAGGNTGELFF. CDR3 nucleotide sequence: TGTGCCAGCAGCTCTCGACTAGCGGGGGGGAACACCGGGGAGCTGTTTTTT. The V call is TRBV7-8, the J call TRBJ2-2, with TRBD2 matching over 13 bases. Trimming cost V 4 bases and J 1 base; bases outside gene matches: 3. CDR1 is SGHVS and CDR2 is FQNEAQ in the germline V gene. The CDR3 consists of 17 residues.

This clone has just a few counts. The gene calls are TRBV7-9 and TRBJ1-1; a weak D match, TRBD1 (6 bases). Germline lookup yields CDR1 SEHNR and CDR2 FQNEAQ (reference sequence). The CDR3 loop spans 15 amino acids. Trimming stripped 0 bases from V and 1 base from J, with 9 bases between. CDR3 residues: CASSLAMTGNTEAFF. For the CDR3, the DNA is TGTGCCAGCAGCTTAGCGATGACAGGGAACACTGAAGCTTTCTTT.

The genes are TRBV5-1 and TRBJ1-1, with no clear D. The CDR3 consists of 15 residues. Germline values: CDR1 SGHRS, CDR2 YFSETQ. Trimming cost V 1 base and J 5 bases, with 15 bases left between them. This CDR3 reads CASSLSLRRITEAFF. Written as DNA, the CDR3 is TGCGCCAGCAGCTTGAGTTTAAGGCGGATTACTGAAGCTTTCTTT.

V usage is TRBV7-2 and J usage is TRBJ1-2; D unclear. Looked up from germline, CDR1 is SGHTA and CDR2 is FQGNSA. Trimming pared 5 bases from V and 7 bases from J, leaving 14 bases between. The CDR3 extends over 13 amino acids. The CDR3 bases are TGTGCCAGCAGCCCCATCACCCGGGTTGGCTACACCTTC. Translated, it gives CASSPITRVGYTF.

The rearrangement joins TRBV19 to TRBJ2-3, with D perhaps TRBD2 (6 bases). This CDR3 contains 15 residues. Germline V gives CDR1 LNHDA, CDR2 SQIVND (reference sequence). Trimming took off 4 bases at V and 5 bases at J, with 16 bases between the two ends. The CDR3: CASSTTGTRLDTQYF. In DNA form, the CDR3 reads TGTGCCAGTAGTACAACCGGGACTCGACTAGATACGCAGTATTTT.

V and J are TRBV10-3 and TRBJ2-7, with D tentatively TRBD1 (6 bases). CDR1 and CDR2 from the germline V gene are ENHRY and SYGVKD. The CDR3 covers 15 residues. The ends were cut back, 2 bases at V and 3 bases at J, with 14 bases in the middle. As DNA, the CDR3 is TGTGCCATCAGTGAGCCGGCCAGGGGAAACTACGAGCAGTACTTC. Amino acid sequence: CAISEPARGNYEQYF.

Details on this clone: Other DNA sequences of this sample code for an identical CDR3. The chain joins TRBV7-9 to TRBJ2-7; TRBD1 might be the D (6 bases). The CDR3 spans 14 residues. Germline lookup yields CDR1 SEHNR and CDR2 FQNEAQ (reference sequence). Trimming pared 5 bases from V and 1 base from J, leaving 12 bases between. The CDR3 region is CASSPGTNSYEQYF. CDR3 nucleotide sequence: TGTGCCAGCAGCCCTGGGACAAATTCCTACGAGCAGTACTTC.

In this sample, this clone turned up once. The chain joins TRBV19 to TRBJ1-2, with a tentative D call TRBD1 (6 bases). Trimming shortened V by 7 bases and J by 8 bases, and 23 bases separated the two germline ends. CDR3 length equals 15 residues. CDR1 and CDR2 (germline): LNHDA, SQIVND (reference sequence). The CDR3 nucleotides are TGTGCCAGTACCGAAAACTTGGGGGCCCCGCCAGGCTACACCTTC. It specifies CASTENLGAPPGYTF.

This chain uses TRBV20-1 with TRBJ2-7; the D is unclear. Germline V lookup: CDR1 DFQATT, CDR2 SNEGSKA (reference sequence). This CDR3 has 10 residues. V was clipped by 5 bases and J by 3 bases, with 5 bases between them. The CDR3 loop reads CSASNYEQYF. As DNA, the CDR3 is TGCAGTGCTTCCAACTACGAGCAGTACTTC.

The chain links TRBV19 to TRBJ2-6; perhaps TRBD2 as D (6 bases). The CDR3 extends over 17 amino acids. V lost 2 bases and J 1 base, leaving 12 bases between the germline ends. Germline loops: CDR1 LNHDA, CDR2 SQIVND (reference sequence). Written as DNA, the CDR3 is TGTGCCAGTAGTATAACGGGGGTGCTTTCTGGGGCCAACGTCCTGACTTTC. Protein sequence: CASSITGVLSGANVLTF.

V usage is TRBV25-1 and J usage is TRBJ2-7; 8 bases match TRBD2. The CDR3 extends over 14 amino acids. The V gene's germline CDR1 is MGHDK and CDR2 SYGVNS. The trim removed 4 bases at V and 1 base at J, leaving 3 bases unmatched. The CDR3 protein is CASSVSGGSYEQYF. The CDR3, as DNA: TGTGCCAGCAGTGTAAGCGGGGGTTCCTACGAGCAGTACTTC.

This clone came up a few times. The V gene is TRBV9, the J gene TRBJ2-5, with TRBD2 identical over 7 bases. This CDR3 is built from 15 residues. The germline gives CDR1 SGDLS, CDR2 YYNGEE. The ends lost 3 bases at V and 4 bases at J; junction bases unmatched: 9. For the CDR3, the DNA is TGTGCCAGCAGCGCCCGGCCGGGGGGAGGAGAGACCCAGTACTTC. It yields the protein CASSARPGGGETQYF.

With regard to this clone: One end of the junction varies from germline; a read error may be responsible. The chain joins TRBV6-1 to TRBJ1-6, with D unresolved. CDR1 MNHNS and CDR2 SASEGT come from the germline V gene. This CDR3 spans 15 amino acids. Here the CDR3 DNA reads TGTGCCAGCCGTGAAGGGAGCTCCTATAATTCACCCCTCCACTTT. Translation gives CASREGSSYNSPLHF.

The CDR3 spells CASSLSDQGVYEQYF. The CDR3 DNA is TGCGCCAGCAGCTTGTCGGATCAGGGGGTTTACGAGCAGTACTTC. The chain joins TRBV5-1 to TRBJ2-7; 7 positions agree with TRBD1. CDR1 and CDR2 (germline): SGHRS, YFSETQ. The CDR3 consists of 15 residues. The V and J ends lost 1 base and 4 bases, in that order; junction bases with no gene match: 8.

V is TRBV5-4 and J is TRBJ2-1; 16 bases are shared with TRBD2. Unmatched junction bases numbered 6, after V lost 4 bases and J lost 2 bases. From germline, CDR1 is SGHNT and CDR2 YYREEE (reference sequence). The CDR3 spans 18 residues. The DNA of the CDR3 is TGTGCCAGCAGCCGTGGGACTAGCGGGGGGGCGACCTACAATGAGCAGTTCTTC. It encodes CASSRGTSGGATYNEQFF.

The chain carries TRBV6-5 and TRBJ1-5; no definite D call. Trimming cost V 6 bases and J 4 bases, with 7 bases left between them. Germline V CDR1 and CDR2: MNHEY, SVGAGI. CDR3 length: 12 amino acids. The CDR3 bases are TGTGCCAGCAGGGAGTCAAATCAGCCCCAGCATTTT. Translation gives CASRESNQPQHF.